The sequence of this T cell receptor (beta chain) was determined in a study of blood T cell repertoires in COVID-19. Study-level information: The analysed material was cDNA or gDNA that came from T cells, B-cell-depleted T cells, or PBMCs.

In the authors' workflow: Reference gene primer amplification in the assay estimated nucleated cell counts. Assay: immunoSEQ multiplex PCR; the TCRdb copy retains only in-frame clones and omits some. The DNA was the basis for D and trimming; V, J and clone size are from that table. The repertoire holds some 250,000 clones, approximately 80% seen once, with approximately 3.5% in the top ten. In this sample, this clone turned up once. The CDR3 has 15 residues. J was trimmed by 3 bases and V by 0 bases; bases with no gene match: 7. The germline CDR1 and CDR2 sequences are GTSNPN and SVGIG (reference sequence).

The chain is built from TRBV30 and TRBJ2-7; 8 bases line up with TRBD1. Sequenced sample: peripheral blood. This sequence originates from a woman in her late teens or twenties with acute or convalescent COVID-19. The CDR3 is CAWSVGQGEIYEQYF. CDR3 DNA: TGTGCCTGGAGTGTTGGACAGGGAGAAATCTACGAGCAGTACTTC.